This is a list of T cell receptor beta chains from one sample in a study of PD-1 blockade in mismatch repair-deficient tumors. Sequencing was performed with immunoSEQ multiplex PCR; in TCRdb, only in-frame clones are kept and a portion is missing. The table records about 34,000 clones, roughly 80% of them present only once. The sample consisted of PBMCs, taken 6 to 7 weeks after starting pembrolizumab. Every receptor here comes from an adult with mismatch repair-deficient cancer. Both conserved end residues are part of each CDR3. Fields, in order: V gene, CDR3 protein.

>TRBV7-8
CASSLRPGTSGKYEQYF
>TRBV7-8
CASSLVWDSPYEQYF
>TRBV7-8
CASSLVPGGQETQYF
>TRBV18
CASSPLYQNQPQHF
>TRBV19
CASSAIQGQHPYEQYF
>TRBV2
CASSTSGPSYEQYF
>TRBV28
CASRNGQGEKLFF
>TRBV4-1
CASSHGPPAIGGVETQYF
>TRBV7-3
CASSPGAAGGYTF
>TRBV19
CASSIPRREGNQPQHF
>TRBV5-1
CASSAGSGTYTDTQYF
>TRBV7-3
CASSYLAGIYNEQFF
>TRBV6-6
CASSYGGGGNTIYF
>TRBV18
CASGQGADGELFF
>TRBV4-1
CASSPSGLAGYEQYF
>TRBV11-2
CASSLATGAMKETQYF
>TRBV18
CASSPRAGEAFF
>TRBV10-3
CAIGSPGNYGYTF
>TRBV7-3
CASSDTPGTSMFF
>TRBV7-6
CASQALAGEAGELFF
>TRBV19
CASTPGANAGELFF
>TRBV5-1
CASSPRTGAFATNEKLFF
>TRBV9
CASGPQGSPEAFF
>TRBV28
CASSFLSYEQYF
>TRBV9
CASSHGQGDTEAFF
>TRBV5-1
CASSFTGSGTRRNEQFF
>TRBV15
CATSNPPAAYEQYF
>TRBV19
CASSVDYYNEQFF
>TRBV7-2
CASSYGTGRSNQPQHF
>TRBV28
CASRGRGTGELFF
>TRBV2
CASKSDRYLSNQPQHF
>TRBV10-1
CASSGQRERSNEQFF
>TRBV6-1
CASSERREDSYEQYF
>TRBV28
CASSLGTYGHEQYF
>TRBV7-9
CASRYGTAPEQYF
>TRBV2
CASMLAGGYTGELFF
>TRBV27
CASSFLGTSGNYNEQFF
>TRBV7-8
CASSLDEGSAQYF
>TRBV27
CASRGQGREKLFF
>TRBV28
CASSLSGTRVLMNTEAFF
>TRBV30
CAWSFDGPPGTGELFF
>TRBV5-1
CASSFIQGGNSPLHF
>TRBV4-2
CASSPDSSYNSPLHF
>TRBV5-1
CASSLGDRAYEQYF
>TRBV7-9
CASTTGTNEQYF
>TRBV9
CASSPRQVPYEQYF
>TRBV27
CASRRTSGSGDTQYF
>TRBV13
CASSLSRLSYEQYF
>TRBV5-1
CASQTGDGYEQYF
>TRBV6-1
CASSVGIQVYEQYF
>TRBV10-3
CAISESRGEKYEQYF